Below, 10 T cell receptor beta chains from the same sample are listed, as sequenced in a study of blood T cell repertoires in COVID-19. The table came from immunoSEQ multiplex PCR; TCRdb's copy has only in-frame clones and leaves some out. This table holds over 200,000 clones, around 84% found once. Specimen: peripheral blood. These receptors were collected from a man aged 35 to 55 who had recovered from COVID-19.

CDR3 loop: CASSSRTSGRVNTGELFF. For the CDR3, the DNA is TGTGCCAGCAGCTCGCGGACTAGCGGGAGAGTGAACACCGGGGAGCTGTTTTTT. The chain carries TRBV3-1 (or the pseudogene TRBV3-2) and TRBJ2-2; 13 positions match TRBD2. With V trimmed by 5 bases and J by 1 base, 7 bases remained unmatched. CDR1 and CDR2 from the germline V gene are LGHDT and YNNKEL (reference sequence). This CDR3 spans 18 amino acids.

V is TRBV5-6 and J is TRBJ1-4; TRBD1 matches at 7 bases. There are 16 residues in the CDR3. The germline V gene has CDR1 SGHDT and CDR2 YYEEEE. The junction had 6 bases not matched to a gene; V was cut back by 4 bases and J by 0 bases. DNA of the CDR3: TGTGCCAGCAGCATGGGACAGTTGGCAACTAATGAAAAACTGTTTTTT. This gives the protein CASSMGQLATNEKLFF.

The rearrangement uses TRBV2 and TRBJ1-2, with a weak D call TRBD1 (6 bases). This CDR3 region has 16 residues. V was shortened by 3 bases and J by 0 bases, with 14 bases between the two germline ends. Germline V gene lookup returns CDR1 SNHLY and CDR2 FYNNEI. The DNA for the CDR3 is TGTGCCAGCAGTGATACTGAGGGGGTCCCTAACTATGGCTACACCTTC. Protein sequence: CASSDTEGVPNYGYTF.

The chain joins TRBV19 to TRBJ1-4; 9 bases agree with TRBD1. Germline loops: CDR1 LNHDA, CDR2 SQIVND (reference sequence). With V trimmed by 3 bases and J by 3 bases, 8 bases remained unmatched. The CDR3 has 17 residues. The CDR3 DNA reads as TGTGCCAGTAGTATCGTCGGGACAGGGCGGTCTAATGAAAAACTGTTTTTT. It is translated as CASSIVGTGRSNEKLFF.

This chain joins TRBV20-1 and TRBJ2-3; 9 positions agree with TRBD2. V gave up 3 bases and J gave up 4 bases; unmatched junction bases: 5. The CDR3 spans 14 residues. CDR1 is DFQATT and CDR2 is SNEGSKA in the germline V gene (reference sequence). CDR3 nucleotide sequence: TGCAGTGCTAGTGTCGCGGGGGGGGCAGATACGCAGTATTTT. This encodes CSASVAGGADTQYF.

The chain recombines TRBV5-4 with TRBJ2-1, with 8 nucleotides matching TRBD2. The CDR3 is 16 amino acids. The ends lost 0 bases at V and 5 bases at J; junction bases unmatched: 7. Germline V gene sequence: CDR1 SGHNT, CDR2 YYREEE (reference sequence). This CDR3 reads CASSLEVTGGNNEQFF. CDR3 DNA sequence: TGTGCCAGCAGCTTGGAGGTAACGGGAGGGAACAATGAGCAGTTCTTC.

The chain is built from TRBV10-2 and TRBJ2-3; TRBD2 matches at 7 bases. Unmatched junction bases numbered 6, after V lost 3 bases and J lost 6 bases. The germline CDR1 and CDR2 sequences are WSHSY and SAAADI. The CDR3 loop spans 14 amino acids. The CDR3 reads CASSDAGVADTQYF. For the CDR3, the DNA is TGCGCCAGCAGTGACGCGGGAGTTGCGGATACGCAGTATTTT.

J is TRBJ2-7 and V is TRBV7-2, with D possibly matching TRBD1 (5 bases). The CDR3 has 14 residues. Germline V CDR1 and CDR2: SGHTA, FQGNSA. Deletions cut 4 bases from V and 4 bases from J, with 14 bases between. CDR3 bases: TGTGCCAGCAGCTACCCCTCTGGGGCTTACGAGCAGTACTTC. It encodes CASSYPSGAYEQYF.

The J gene is TRBJ1-1, the V gene TRBV30; TRBD1 is a possible D gene (6 bases). Trimming pared 0 bases from V and 11 bases from J, leaving 13 bases between. Germline V CDR1 and CDR2: GTSNPN, SVGIG (reference sequence). This CDR3 spans 12 amino acids. In DNA form, the CDR3 reads TGTGCCTGGAGTGTAGAGTCAGGGGCGGCTTTCTTT. It translates to CAWSVESGAAFF.

This rearrangement joins TRBV18 to TRBJ1-3; D is unclear. The V end lost 3 bases, the J end lost 3 bases, and 9 bases lay between the germline ends. This CDR3 contains 14 residues. Per the germline V gene, CDR1 is KGHSH and CDR2 is LQKENI. CDR3 amino acids: CASSPQDIGNTIYF. CDR3 sequence (DNA): TGTGCCAGCTCACCGCAGGATATTGGAAACACCATATATTTT. Based on the CDR3 plus reference TRBV18 and TRBJ1-3, the full variable domain is NAGVMQNPRHLVRRRGQEARLRCSPMKGHSHVYWYRQLPEEGLKFMVYLQKENIIDESGMPKERFSAEFPKEGPSILRIQQVVRGDSAAYFCASSPQDIGNTIYFGEGSWLTVV.